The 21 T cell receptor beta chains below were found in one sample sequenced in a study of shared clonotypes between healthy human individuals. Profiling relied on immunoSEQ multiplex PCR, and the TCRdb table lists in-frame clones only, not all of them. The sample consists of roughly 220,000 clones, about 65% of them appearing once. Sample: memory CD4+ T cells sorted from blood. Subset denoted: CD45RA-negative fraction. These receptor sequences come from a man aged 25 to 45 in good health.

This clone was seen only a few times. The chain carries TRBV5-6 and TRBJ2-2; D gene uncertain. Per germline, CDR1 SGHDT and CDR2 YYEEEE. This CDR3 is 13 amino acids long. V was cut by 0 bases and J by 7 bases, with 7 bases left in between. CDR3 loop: CASSLDGFGELFF. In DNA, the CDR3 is TGTGCCAGCAGCTTGGACGGGTTCGGGGAGCTGTTTTTT.

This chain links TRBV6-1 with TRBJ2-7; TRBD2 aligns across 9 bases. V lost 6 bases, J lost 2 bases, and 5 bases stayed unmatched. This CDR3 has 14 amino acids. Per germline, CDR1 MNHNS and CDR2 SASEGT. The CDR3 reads CASRTSGPTYEQYF. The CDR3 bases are TGTGCCAGCAGGACTAGCGGACCCACCTACGAGCAGTACTTC.

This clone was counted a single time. The CDR3 DNA sequence: TGTGCCAGCAGCAGCTACGGGACTAGCGGCCAAGAGACCCAGTACTTC. Its translation is CASSSYGTSGQETQYF. The chain employs TRBV7-2 and TRBJ2-5; 11 bases map to TRBD2. The CDR3 has 16 residues. Per germline, CDR1 SGHTA and CDR2 FQGNSA. With 5 bases clipped from V and 1 base from J, the junction kept 6 bases outside the gene matches.

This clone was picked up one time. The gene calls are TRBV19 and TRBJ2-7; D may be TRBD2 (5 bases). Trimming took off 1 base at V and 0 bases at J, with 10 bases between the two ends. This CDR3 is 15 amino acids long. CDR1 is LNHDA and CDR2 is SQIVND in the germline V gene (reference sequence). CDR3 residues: CASSIGRGNSYEQYF. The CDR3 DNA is TGTGCCAGTAGTATAGGTAGAGGGAACTCCTACGAGCAGTACTTC.

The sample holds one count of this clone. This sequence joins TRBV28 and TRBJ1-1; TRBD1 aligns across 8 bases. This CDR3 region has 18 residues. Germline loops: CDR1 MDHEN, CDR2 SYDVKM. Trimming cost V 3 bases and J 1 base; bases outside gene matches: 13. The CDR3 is CASSFLDRGRWTNTEAFF. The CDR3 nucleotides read TGTGCCAGCAGTTTTCTAGACAGGGGACGGTGGACGAACACTGAAGCTTTCTTT.

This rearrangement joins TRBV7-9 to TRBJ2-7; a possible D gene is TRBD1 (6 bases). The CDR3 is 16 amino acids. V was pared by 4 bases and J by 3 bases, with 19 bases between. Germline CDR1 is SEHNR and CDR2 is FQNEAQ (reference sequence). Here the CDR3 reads CASSSLQGQEIYEQYF. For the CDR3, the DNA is TGTGCCAGCAGCTCCCTACAGGGACAAGAGATCTACGAGCAGTACTTC.

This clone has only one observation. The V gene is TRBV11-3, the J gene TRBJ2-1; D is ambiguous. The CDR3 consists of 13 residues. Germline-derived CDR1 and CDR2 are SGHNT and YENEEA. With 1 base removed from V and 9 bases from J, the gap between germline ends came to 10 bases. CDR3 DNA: TGTGCCAGCAGCTTAGTTTCGGAAGGTGAGCAGTTCTTC. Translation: CASSLVSEGEQFF.

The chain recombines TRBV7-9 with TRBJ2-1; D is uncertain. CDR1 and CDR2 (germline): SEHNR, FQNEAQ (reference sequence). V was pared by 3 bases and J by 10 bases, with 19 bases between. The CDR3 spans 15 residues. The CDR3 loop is CASSFPWPPLTEQFF. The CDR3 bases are TGTGCCAGCAGCTTCCCTTGGCCCCCCCTCACCGAGCAGTTCTTC.

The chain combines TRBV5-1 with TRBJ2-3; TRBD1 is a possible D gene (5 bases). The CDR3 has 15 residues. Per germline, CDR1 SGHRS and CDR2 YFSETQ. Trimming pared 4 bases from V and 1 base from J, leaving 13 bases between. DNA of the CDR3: TGCGCCAGCAGCCTGGCAGGGTCGGGCACAGATACGCAGTATTTT. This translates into CASSLAGSGTDTQYF.

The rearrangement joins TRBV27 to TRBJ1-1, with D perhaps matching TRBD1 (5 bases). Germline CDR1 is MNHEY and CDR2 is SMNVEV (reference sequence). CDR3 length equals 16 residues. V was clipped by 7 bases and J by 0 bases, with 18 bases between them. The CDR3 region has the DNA TGTGCCAGCAAACGGGGCAACGCAGGCATGAACACTGAAGCTTTCTTT. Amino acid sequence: CASKRGNAGMNTEAFF.

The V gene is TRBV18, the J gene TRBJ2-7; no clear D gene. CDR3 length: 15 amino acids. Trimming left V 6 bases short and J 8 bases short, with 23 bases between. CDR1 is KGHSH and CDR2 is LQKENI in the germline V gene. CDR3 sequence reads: CASSSDRPGYYKQYF. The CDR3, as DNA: TGTGCCAGCTCTTCCGATAGGCCAGGATATTACAAGCAGTACTTC.

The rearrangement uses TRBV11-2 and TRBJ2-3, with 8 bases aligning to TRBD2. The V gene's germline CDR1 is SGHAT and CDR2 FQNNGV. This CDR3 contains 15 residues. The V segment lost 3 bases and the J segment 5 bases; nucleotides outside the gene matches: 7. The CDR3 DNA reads TGTGCCAGCAGCTTCTCAGGACTAGCTAGAGATACGCAGTATTTT. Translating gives CASSFSGLARDTQYF.

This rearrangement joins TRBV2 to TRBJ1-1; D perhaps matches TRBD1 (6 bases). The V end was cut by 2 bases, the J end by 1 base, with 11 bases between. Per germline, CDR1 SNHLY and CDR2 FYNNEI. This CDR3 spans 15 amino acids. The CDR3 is CASSERGTGNTEAFF. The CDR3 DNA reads TGTGCCAGCAGTGAAAGGGGGACGGGGAACACTGAAGCTTTCTTT.

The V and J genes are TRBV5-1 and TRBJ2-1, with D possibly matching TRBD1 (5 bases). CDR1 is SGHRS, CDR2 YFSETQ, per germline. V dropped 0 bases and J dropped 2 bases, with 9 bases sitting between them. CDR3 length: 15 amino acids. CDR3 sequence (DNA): TGCGCCAGCAGCTTGGAGACAGAAACCTACAATGAGCAGTTCTTC. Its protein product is CASSLETETYNEQFF.

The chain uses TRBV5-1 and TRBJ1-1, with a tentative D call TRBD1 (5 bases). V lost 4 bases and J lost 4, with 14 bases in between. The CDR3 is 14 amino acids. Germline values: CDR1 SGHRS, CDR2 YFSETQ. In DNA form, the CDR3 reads TGCGCCAGCAGCCCGGACGGGGGTGGCACTGAAGCTTTCTTT. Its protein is CASSPDGGGTEAFF.

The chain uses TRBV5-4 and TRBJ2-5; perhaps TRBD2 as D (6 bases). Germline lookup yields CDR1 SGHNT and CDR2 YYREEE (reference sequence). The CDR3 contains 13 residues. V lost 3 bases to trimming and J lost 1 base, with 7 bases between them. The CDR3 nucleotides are TGTGCCAGCAGCTCGGGACTCCAAGAGACCCAGTACTTC. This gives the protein CASSSGLQETQYF.

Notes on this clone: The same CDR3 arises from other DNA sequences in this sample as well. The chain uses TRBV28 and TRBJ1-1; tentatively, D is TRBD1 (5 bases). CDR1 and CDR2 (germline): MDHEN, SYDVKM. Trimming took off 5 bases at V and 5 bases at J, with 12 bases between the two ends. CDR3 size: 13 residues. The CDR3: CASSPGKGTEAFF. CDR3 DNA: TGTGCCAGCAGTCCCGGAAAGGGGACTGAAGCTTTCTTT.

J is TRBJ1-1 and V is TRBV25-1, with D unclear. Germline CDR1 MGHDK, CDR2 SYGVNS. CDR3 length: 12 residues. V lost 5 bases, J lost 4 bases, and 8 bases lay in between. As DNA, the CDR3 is TGTGCCAGCAGTAAGTGGGGCACTGAAGCTTTCTTT. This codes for CASSKWGTEAFF.

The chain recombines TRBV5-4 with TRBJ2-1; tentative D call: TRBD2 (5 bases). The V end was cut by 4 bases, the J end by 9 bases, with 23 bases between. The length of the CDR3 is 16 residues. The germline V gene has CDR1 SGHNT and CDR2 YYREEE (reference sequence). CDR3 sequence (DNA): TGTGCCAGCAGCCAATTCCGGGGAGAGCGAATGAGTGAGCAGTTCTTC. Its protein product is CASSQFRGERMSEQFF.

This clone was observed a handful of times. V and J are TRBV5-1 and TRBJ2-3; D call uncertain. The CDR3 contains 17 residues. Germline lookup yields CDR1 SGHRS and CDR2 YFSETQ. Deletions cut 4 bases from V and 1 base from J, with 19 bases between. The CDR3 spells CASSPQARSPGTDTQYF. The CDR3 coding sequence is TGCGCCAGCAGCCCACAAGCTCGTAGCCCAGGCACAGATACGCAGTATTTT.

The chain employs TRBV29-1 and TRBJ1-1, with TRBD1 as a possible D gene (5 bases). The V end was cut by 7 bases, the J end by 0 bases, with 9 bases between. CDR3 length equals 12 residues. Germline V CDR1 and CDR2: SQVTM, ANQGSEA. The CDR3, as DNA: TGCAGCGCTGGGACGGTGAACACTGAAGCTTTCTTT. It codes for CSAGTVNTEAFF. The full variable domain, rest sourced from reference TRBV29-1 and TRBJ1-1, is SAVISQKPSRDICQRGTSLTIQCQVDSQVTMMFWYRQQPGQSLTLIATANQGSEATYESGFVIDKFPISRPNLTFSTLTVSNMSPEDSSIYLCSAGTVNTEAFFGQGTRLTVV.